The 11 T cell receptor beta chains reported below all come from one sample, sequenced in a study of control samples from healthy donors and cancer patients. Sequencing was performed with immunoSEQ multiplex PCR; in TCRdb, only in-frame clones are kept and a portion is missing. The sample has roughly 83,000 clones; roughly four fifths are singletons. Sequencing input: blood. Every receptor here comes from a woman aged 55-69 years in good health.

This clone showed up just once. This chain connects TRBV6-2 or TRBV6-3 to TRBJ1-3; TRBD1 might be the D (6 bases). The CDR3 consists of 14 residues. Germline loops: CDR1 MNHEY, CDR2 SVGEGT. The germline V and J ends were trimmed by 6 bases and 2 bases, with 11 bases remaining between them. The CDR3 here is CASSWTETGNTIYF. The CDR3 nucleotides read TGTGCCAGCAGCTGGACAGAGACTGGAAACACCATATATTTT.

The chain carries TRBV7-9 and TRBJ1-2; D gene ambiguous. Trimming took 2 bases from V and 6 from J, leaving 19 bases between them. Germline loops: CDR1 SEHNR, CDR2 FQNEAQ (reference sequence). The CDR3 spans 16 residues. The CDR3 region is CASSLSQRQPDHGYTF. The CDR3 coding sequence is TGTGCCAGCAGCTTATCACAGCGCCAACCCGACCATGGCTACACCTTC. The full variable domain, with the rest looked up from reference TRBV7-9 and TRBJ1-2, is DTGVSQNPRHKITKRGQNVTFRCDPISEHNRLYWYRQTLGQGPEFLTYFQNEAQLEKSRLLSDRFSAERPKGSFSTLEIQRTEQGDSAMYLCASSLSQRQPDHGYTFGSGTRLTVV.

The CDR3 coding sequence is TGCGCCAGCAGTTTGAAGAGCGGGGGGGCTACAGATACGCAGTATTTT. Residues: CASSLKSGGATDTQYF. V is TRBV5-1 and J is TRBJ2-3; 10 nucleotides align to TRBD2. With V trimmed by 5 bases and J by 3 bases, 9 bases remained unmatched. CDR1 is SGHRS, CDR2 YFSETQ, per germline. The CDR3 loop spans 16 amino acids.

The chain recombines TRBV5-6 with TRBJ2-5; possibly TRBD1 or TRBD2 for D (6 bases each). The germline gives CDR1 SGHDT, CDR2 YYEEEE. The CDR3 has 14 residues. V dropped 0 bases and J dropped 1 base, with 7 bases sitting between them. This chain's CDR3 is CASSLGGAQETQYF. As DNA, the CDR3 is TGTGCCAGCAGCTTGGGGGGGGCCCAAGAGACCCAGTACTTC.

The chain couples TRBV19 to TRBJ2-3; 8 bases are a match to TRBD2. Germline values: CDR1 LNHDA, CDR2 SQIVND (reference sequence). This CDR3 spans 16 amino acids. V dropped 5 bases and J dropped 1; count of bases not matched to a gene: 8. The CDR3 region is CASSVNPGLGTDTQYF. The CDR3, as DNA: TGTGCCAGTAGTGTCAATCCGGGACTAGGCACAGATACGCAGTATTTT.

CDR3 in DNA: TGTGCCAGCAGCAAACAGGGAGGTAGGGCAGATACGCAGTATTTT. Protein sequence: CASSKQGGRADTQYF. This sequence joins TRBV14 and TRBJ2-3; D may correspond to TRBD1 or TRBD2 (6 bases each). There are 15 residues in the CDR3. The V end was cut by 5 bases, the J end by 4 bases, with 16 bases between. Per germline, CDR1 SGHDN and CDR2 FVKESK.

The CDR3 region is CASSSTRETQYF. CDR3 nucleotides: TGTGCCAGCAGTTCGACGCGGGAGACCCAGTACTTC. J is TRBJ2-5 and V is TRBV6-5; no reliable D call. The CDR3 is made up of 12 amino acids. Trimming took off 4 bases at V and 5 bases at J, with 8 bases between the two ends. CDR1 MNHEY and CDR2 SVGAGI come from the germline V gene.

The chain uses TRBV19 and TRBJ2-6; D unclear. Germline CDR1 and CDR2: LNHDA and SQIVND (reference sequence). The CDR3 totals 15 residues. The V gene lost 5 bases and the J gene lost 1 base, with 9 bases spanning the gap. The CDR3 DNA sequence: TGTGCCAGTAGTGCCCGACGGTCTGGGGCCAACGTCCTGACTTTC. Its protein is CASSARRSGANVLTF. Full variable domain (outside the CDR3, taken from reference TRBV19 and TRBJ2-6): DGGITQSPKYLFRKEGQNVTLSCEQNLNHDAMYWYRQDPGQGLRLIYYSQIVNDFQKGDIAEGYSVSREKKESFPLTVTSAQKNPTAFYLCASSARRSGANVLTFGAGSRLTVL.

The chain couples TRBV10-1 to TRBJ2-1, with D unclear. The V gene's germline CDR1 is WNHNN and CDR2 SYGVQD (reference sequence). The CDR3 totals 13 residues. Trimming shortened V by 0 bases and J by 8 bases, and 8 bases separated the two germline ends. The CDR3 protein is CASSESTFDEQFF. CDR3 coding DNA: TGCGCCAGCAGTGAGTCGACTTTTGATGAGCAGTTCTTC.

This sequence joins TRBV5-5 and TRBJ1-3, with TRBD1 identical over 9 bases. Germline V CDR1 and CDR2: SGHKS, YYEKEE (reference sequence). The CDR3 loop spans 18 amino acids. Unmatched junction bases numbered 8, after V lost 1 base and J lost 0 bases. The CDR3 reads CASSLNLPGQGSGNTIYF. For the CDR3, the DNA is TGTGCCAGCAGCTTGAATCTTCCGGGACAGGGCTCTGGAAACACCATATATTTT.

The V call is TRBV6-6, the J call TRBJ2-5, with 9 bases identical to TRBD2. The CDR3 consists of 14 residues. Trimming cost V 5 bases and J 5 bases; bases outside gene matches: 6. Germline CDR1 reads MNHNY; CDR2 reads SVGAGI (reference sequence). CDR3 sequence (DNA): TGTGCCAGCAGTGTTGCGGGGGGGCGGGAGACCCAGTACTTC. It encodes CASSVAGGRETQYF.